The 20 T cell receptor beta chains below were found in one sample sequenced in a study of cytomegalovirus exposure and HLA in healthy donors. Primers for the PCR totalled 60 Vbeta and 13 Jbeta. Assay used: immunoSEQ multiplex PCR; TCRdb lists only in-frame clones, some missing. The sample records 200,000 to 300,000 clones, 82% being singletons. The source material was PBMCs. The receptors derive from a woman between 40 and 55 years old in good health and CMV-seropositive.

V gene TRBV9 combines with J gene TRBJ2-1; 7 nucleotides match TRBD2. The V and J ends lost 4 bases and 6 bases, in that order; junction bases with no gene match: 7. The CDR3 contains 14 residues. Germline CDR1 and CDR2: SGDLS and YYNGEE. The CDR3 DNA is TGTGCCAGCAGCCCTCGGGACTATCTCAATGAGCAGTTCTTC. This gives the protein CASSPRDYLNEQFF.

This rearrangement joins TRBV7-3 to TRBJ1-2; D uncertain. CDR1 and CDR2 (germline): SGHTA, FQGTGA. CDR3 length: 15 residues. Trimming stripped 5 bases from V and 2 bases from J, with 15 bases between. The CDR3 DNA sequence: TGTGCCAGCAGCCCCCAGGCAGGCCGCAACTATGGCTACACCTTC. Its protein is CASSPQAGRNYGYTF.

The sample holds one count of this clone. The chain joins TRBV6-1 to TRBJ2-3; 8 nucleotides align to TRBD2. CDR1 and CDR2 (germline): MNHNS, SASEGT. Trimming at V came to 2 bases and at J to 0 bases, leaving 10 bases not matched to a gene. The CDR3 consists of 18 residues. The CDR3 spells CASSELRGGLISTDTQYF. Here the CDR3 DNA reads TGTGCCAGCAGTGAACTTCGGGGGGGACTGATTAGCACAGATACGCAGTATTTT.

V is TRBV10-3 and J is TRBJ2-7; the D gene is possibly TRBD1 (7 bases). Looked up from germline, CDR1 is ENHRY and CDR2 is SYGVKD. Trimming removed 2 bases at V and 5 bases at J, with 13 bases between. The CDR3 totals 14 residues. DNA of the CDR3: TGTGCCATCAGTGAGAGGCAGGGGGGCCACGAGCAGTACTTC. Translation: CAISERQGGHEQYF.

V and J are TRBV27 and TRBJ2-7; 9 bases line up with TRBD1. The J segment lost 5 bases and the V segment lost 5 bases, leaving 7 bases of the junction unmatched. The germline CDR1 and CDR2 sequences are MNHEY and SMNVEV (reference sequence). The CDR3 spans 14 residues. The CDR3 bases are TGTGCCAGCAGTGCCTGGACAGGGGATAACGAGCAGTACTTC. Protein product: CASSAWTGDNEQYF.

This clone was found a few times. The gene calls are TRBV27 and TRBJ1-2, with 8 bases identical to TRBD1. J lost 8 bases, V lost 5 bases, and 13 bases had no gene match. CDR1 and CDR2 (germline): MNHEY, SMNVEV (reference sequence). The CDR3 runs 15 residues. CDR3 nucleotide sequence: TGTGCCAGCAGTCAATCAAAGTTACAGGGGGTCGGCTACACCTTC. As protein: CASSQSKLQGVGYTF.

The chain links TRBV14 to TRBJ2-7; 11 bases map to TRBD2. V lost 4 bases and J lost 9; bases outside the gene matches: 8. CDR1 and CDR2 from the germline V gene are SGHDN and FVKESK. This CDR3 contains 14 residues. CDR3 sequence: CASSPIAGGSAQYF. The CDR3 DNA reads TGTGCCAGCAGCCCAATAGCGGGAGGGAGTGCGCAGTACTTC.

The table lists this clone with a few counts. The chain uses TRBV6-1 and TRBJ2-7; the match to TRBD2 covers 11 bases. V shed 6 bases and J 4 bases; nucleotides not matched to a gene: 8. The CDR3 sequence is 15 residues long. The germline gives CDR1 MNHNS, CDR2 SASEGT. Written as DNA, the CDR3 is TGTGCCAGCAGGAACCCTAGCGGGGGGTCTTACGAGCAGTACTTC. Protein sequence: CASRNPSGGSYEQYF.

The chain has TRBV5-4 and TRBJ2-3, with D maybe TRBD2 (7 bases). CDR1 is SGHNT and CDR2 is YYREEE in the germline V gene (reference sequence). The CDR3 covers 17 residues. Trimming shortened V by 0 bases and J by 5 bases, and 19 bases separated the two germline ends. CDR3 in amino acids: CASSLEGGGSEGDTQYF. DNA for the CDR3: TGTGCCAGCAGCTTGGAGGGCGGGGGCTCGGAGGGAGATACGCAGTATTTT.

The V gene is TRBV7-2, the J gene TRBJ1-4; 9 bases match TRBD1. The CDR3 length is 14 residues. The germline V gene has CDR1 SGHTA and CDR2 FQGNSA. V shed 5 bases and J 8 bases; nucleotides not matched to a gene: 6. The CDR3 is CASSAGTGREKLFF. CDR3 DNA sequence: TGTGCCAGCAGCGCTGGGACAGGGAGGGAAAAACTGTTTTTT.

The genes are TRBV7-2 and TRBJ1-1; no clear D. The V and J ends lost 4 bases and 4 bases respectively, with 13 bases between them. The CDR3 totals 14 residues. The V gene's germline CDR1 is SGHTA and CDR2 FQGNSA. The CDR3 reads CASSSPPSGTEAFF. In DNA form, the CDR3 reads TGTGCCAGCAGCTCCCCCCCGTCGGGCACTGAAGCTTTCTTT.

J is TRBJ2-1 and V is TRBV30; 10 bases are a match to TRBD2. Trimming at V came to 5 bases and at J to 12 bases, leaving 25 bases not matched to a gene. CDR1 and CDR2 (germline): GTSNPN, SVGIG (reference sequence). The CDR3 runs to 18 residues. The chain's CDR3 is CAWGPGGTSGMRGGGQFF. DNA of the CDR3: TGTGCCTGGGGGCCCGGGGGTACTAGCGGGATGAGGGGGGGAGGGCAGTTCTTC.

The V gene is TRBV4-2, the J gene TRBJ1-3, with TRBD1 matching over 9 bases. This CDR3 has 16 amino acids. V shed 0 bases, J shed 7 bases, and the junction held 7 bases outside the gene matches. Germline-derived CDR1 and CDR2 are LGHNA and YNFKEQ. The DNA for the CDR3 is TGTGCCAGCAGCCAAGATCAACAGGGGGCTCGCAACACCATATATTTT. Translating gives CASSQDQQGARNTIYF.

The chain combines TRBV7-7 with TRBJ1-3; TRBD1 matches 9 bases. Germline CDR1 SSHAT, CDR2 FNYEAQ (reference sequence). The CDR3 runs to 19 residues. Losses at the gene ends were 4 bases for V and 0 bases for J; bases not matched to a gene: 13. CDR3 nucleotides: TGTGCCAGCAGCTCAGTCCCGGGACAGGGTTTAGACTCTGGAAACACCATATATTTT. This codes for CASSSVPGQGLDSGNTIYF.

V is TRBV27 and J is TRBJ1-1; no reliable D call. Germline CDR1 MNHEY, CDR2 SMNVEV (reference sequence). This CDR3 has 16 residues. The ends were cut back, 3 bases at V and 1 base at J, with 15 bases in the middle. The CDR3 DNA reads TGTGCCAGCAGTTTCAAGACAAGTCGTCGGAACACTGAAGCTTTCTTT. Translation: CASSFKTSRRNTEAFF.

Turning to this clone: This CDR3 is also generated by other DNA sequences in the sample. The chain uses TRBV6-1 and TRBJ1-1, with D perhaps TRBD1 (5 bases). Germline values: CDR1 MNHNS, CDR2 SASEGT. The CDR3 loop spans 15 amino acids. Trimming pared 4 bases from V and 2 bases from J, leaving 14 bases between. The CDR3 DNA sequence: TGTGCCAGCAGTGTCAGGGTATCAGGAAACACTGAAGCTTTCTTT. Its translation: CASSVRVSGNTEAFF.

This clone was seen a few times. The chain couples TRBV19 to TRBJ2-7; 8 bases align to TRBD1. Per germline, CDR1 LNHDA and CDR2 SQIVND (reference sequence). Trimming at V came to 2 bases and at J to 6 bases, leaving 6 bases not matched to a gene. This CDR3 region has 14 residues. The CDR3 DNA reads TGTGCCAGTAGTATAACCGGACAGGGAGGCGAGCAGTACTTC. Translating it yields CASSITGQGGEQYF.

CDR3 residues: CASSATAVYEQYF. In DNA form, the CDR3 reads TGTGCCAGCAGTGCAACAGCTGTCTACGAGCAGTACTTC. This sequence joins TRBV6-1 and TRBJ2-7; no reliable D call. In germline, CDR1 is MNHNS, CDR2 SASEGT. The ends were cut back, 4 bases at V and 3 bases at J, with 10 bases in the middle. CDR3 length: 13 amino acids.

This sequence joins TRBV6-1 and TRBJ2-7; 8 bases match TRBD1. The CDR3 loop spans 13 amino acids. V lost 5 bases, J lost 2 bases, and 2 bases stayed unmatched. CDR1 MNHNS and CDR2 SASEGT come from the germline V gene. CDR3 sequence: CASSQQGAYEQYF. The CDR3 DNA follows: TGTGCCAGCAGTCAACAGGGGGCCTACGAGCAGTACTTC.

CDR3 nucleotide sequence: TGTGCCAGCAGCGAAGGACAGCCCTCCTACGAGCAGTACTTC. It specifies CASSEGQPSYEQYF. This chain joins TRBV11-2 and TRBJ2-7; perhaps TRBD1 as D (6 bases). This CDR3 spans 14 amino acids. V lost 5 bases and J 0 bases, leaving 11 bases between the germline ends. CDR1 and CDR2 (germline): SGHAT, FQNNGV.